This record covers a single T cell receptor (beta chain). The sample contains more than one DNA sequence encoding this CDR3. In the source study's methods: Amplification from reference gene primers served as the basis for estimated nucleated cell counts. Clones were read by immunoSEQ multiplex PCR, and TCRdb kept only the in-frame ones, dropping some. V, J and clone size were drawn from that table, and D and trimming were deduced from the DNA. The data contain around 330,000 clones, about 87% of them singletons. The source of the sample is a study of blood T cell repertoires in COVID-19. Study-level background: Material from acute and convalescent COVID-19 was sourced from the United States, Italy and Spain. PBMCs, B-cell-depleted T cells, or T cells provided the cDNA or gDNA that made up the material.

Germline V gene sequence: CDR1 MNHEY, CDR2 SVGEGT. The germline V and J ends were trimmed by 2 bases and 3 bases, with 4 bases remaining between them. This CDR3 has 12 amino acids. The Seattle site enrolled patients during active infection and followed them longitudinally. The clonotype comes from a woman in her twenties or thirties with COVID-19, enrolled during active disease. The rearrangement uses TRBV6-2 or TRBV6-3 and TRBJ2-5, with D unresolved. Input material: peripheral blood. The CDR3 DNA follows: TGTGCCAGCAGTTACCCCGAAGAGACCCAGTACTTC. Translating it yields CASSYPEETQYF.